The rows below give T cell receptor beta chains drawn from one sample of a study of sequential checkpoint blockade in melanoma. Sequenced by immunoSEQ multiplex PCR; TCRdb stores in-frame clones only, minus some. The table lists almost 2,500 clones, 15% of them singletons. Source: tumor tissue (inferred from file names), taken from a patient given nivolumab and ipilimumab in sequence. The receptors stem from a human donor with melanoma. Both conserved end residues are part of each CDR3. The order of the fields is V gene, clone size, J gene, D gene, CDR3 DNA, CDR3 protein. A D gene is named only where the DNA matches it firmly. Clone size is given for some rows only: seen once, a few or many times, or a class if the clone is expanded.

TRBV6-8	.	TRBJ2-1	.	TGTGCCAGCAGTCCAGACAGACTACTCCCCTGGGGGCGGATCTCCTACAATGAGCAGTTCTTC	CASSPDRLLPWGRISYNEQFF
TRBV6-8	.	TRBJ2-7	.	TGTGCCAGCAGTCGGAAAGCAGGATCGATCTACGAGCAGTACTTC	CASSRKAGSIYEQYF
TRBV5-1	.	TRBJ1-3	.	TGCGCCAGCAGCAACGGACAGCGAACCTCTGGAAACACCATATATTTT	CASSNGQRTSGNTIYF
TRBV15	few	TRBJ2-1	.	TGTGCCACCAGCAGAGACAGGGTCCTTGATGAGCAGTTCTTC	CATSRDRVLDEQFF
TRBV6-8	few	TRBJ2-2	TRBD2	TGTGCCAGCAGTTTAGCGGGGGGGACCGGGGAGCTGTTTTTT	CASSLAGGTGELFF
TRBV30	.	TRBJ2-1	.	TGTGCCTGGAGTGGTCTGGGCGCATACAATGAGCAGTTCTTC	CAWSGLGAYNEQFF
TRBV7-1	many	TRBJ1-2	.	TGTGCCAGCAGCTTAGTTTCGGGGCAGGGCTACACCTTC	CASSLVSGQGYTF
TRBV6-8	.	TRBJ2-1	.	TGTGCCAGCAGTTACTCGATCGGGTCCTACAATGAGCAGTTCTTC	CASSYSIGSYNEQFF
TRBV11-3	medium-sized	TRBJ2-1	.	TGTGCCAGCAGCTTAGTAGGACAGTACAATGAGCAGTTCTTC	CASSLVGQYNEQFF
TRBV18	few	TRBJ2-7	.	TGTGCCAGCTCACCAGACGTCGGCGCGCGCTACGAGCAGTACTTC	CASSPDVGARYEQYF
TRBV5-1	once	TRBJ1-1	.	TGCGCCAGCAGCTTGGAGGGGTTACATCCTAACACTGAAGCTTTCTTT	CASSLEGLHPNTEAFF